The 19 T cell receptor beta chains in this list originate from one sample, sequenced in a study of T cells in Graves' hyperthyroidism and ophthalmopathy. Template material for amplifying TCR beta CDR3 regions consisted of RNA transcripts. The HTBI primer set served for first-round RT-PCR of the TCR CDR3. TCRdb redid the calling of the multiplex PCR reads with MiXCR, one entry per CDR3 protein. The sample gives around 570,000 distinct CDR3 sequences, about 20% of which show up once; around 50% is in the top ten. Input material: blood. The receptors derive from a man aged 35-49 years with Graves' ophthalmopathy.

There are many counts of this clonotype. The rearrangement links TRBV18 to TRBJ2-1; D is unresolved. This CDR3 spans 15 amino acids. The V end was cut by 0 bases, the J end by 4 bases, with 10 bases between. CDR1 is KGHSH and CDR2 is LQKENI in the germline V gene. The CDR3 protein is CASSPPSTTYNEQFF. In nucleotides, the CDR3 is TGTGCCAGCTCACCACCGAGCACCACTTACAATGAGCAGTTCTTC.

Only one count was recorded for this clonotype. The chain employs TRBV5-5 and TRBJ1-3; no clear D. The germline V gene has CDR1 SGHKS and CDR2 YYEKEE (reference sequence). The CDR3 runs to 15 residues. V dropped 1 base and J dropped 0 bases, with 8 bases sitting between them. The CDR3 here is CASSLSPGSGNTIYF. In DNA form, the CDR3 reads TGTGCCAGCAGCTTGTCACCGGGCTCTGGAAACACCATATATTTT.

This clonotype was counted only a few times. V and J are TRBV24-1 and TRBJ2-1, with 11 bases fitting TRBD1. V lost 0 bases, J lost 4 bases, and 19 bases stayed unmatched. CDR1 is KGHDR and CDR2 is SFDVKD in the germline V gene. This CDR3 is 22 amino acids long. CDR3 DNA sequence: TGTGCCACCAGTGATTTGCCTAGGTCCCGGACAGGGGGCGCGAATAAGTACAATGAGCAGTTCTTC. This gives the protein CATSDLPRSRTGGANKYNEQFF.

This clonotype was seen at least ten times. The V call is TRBV7-2, the J call TRBJ1-2; the D gene is possibly TRBD1 (5 bases). CDR1 and CDR2 (germline): SGHTA, FQGNSA. The V end was cut by 4 bases, the J end by 0 bases, with 9 bases between. The CDR3 totals 14 residues. The CDR3 sequence: CASSYEGTNYGYTF. The CDR3 DNA sequence: TGTGCCAGCAGCTATGAGGGGACTAACTATGGCTACACCTTC.

This clonotype showed up just a few times. The V and J genes are TRBV5-5 and TRBJ2-5, with 13 positions matching TRBD2. This CDR3 spans 16 amino acids. Germline values: CDR1 SGHKS, CDR2 YYEKEE (reference sequence). With 2 bases clipped from V and 7 bases from J, the junction kept 8 bases outside the gene matches. CDR3 nucleotide sequence: TGTGCCAGCAGCTTCGGACTAGCGGGAGCTGGGGGGACCCAGTACTTC. Translated, it gives CASSFGLAGAGGTQYF.

This clonotype appeared a few times. The chain combines TRBV6-2 or TRBV6-3 with TRBJ2-1; D is ambiguous. This CDR3 has 14 amino acids. Germline V gene sequence: CDR1 MNHEY, CDR2 SVGEGT. Trimming cost V 7 bases and J 0 bases, with 10 bases left between them. The chain's CDR3 is CASTPRPSYNEQFF. CDR3 sequence (DNA): TGTGCCAGCACTCCGCGGCCCTCCTACAATGAGCAGTTCTTC.

The rearrangement uses TRBV27 and TRBJ2-2; 11 bases fit TRBD2. Per the germline V gene, CDR1 is MNHEY and CDR2 is SMNVEV (reference sequence). V lost 3 bases, J lost 5 bases, and 5 bases stayed unmatched. The CDR3 covers 16 residues. CDR3 DNA: TGTGCCAGCAGTTTCTTGGGACTAGCGGAAACCGGGGAGCTGTTTTTT. Amino acid sequence: CASSFLGLAETGELFF.

The chain links TRBV28 to TRBJ2-1; TRBD2 aligns across 8 bases. V shed 4 bases, J shed 8 bases, and the junction held 4 bases outside the gene matches. The CDR3 contains 13 residues. Germline assignment: CDR1 MDHEN and CDR2 SYDVKM. CDR3 region: CASSSGGRYEQFF. CDR3 nucleotides: TGTGCCAGCAGTTCGGGCGGGAGGTATGAGCAGTTCTTC.

The V gene is TRBV28, the J gene TRBJ2-3; 10 nucleotides match TRBD2. The CDR3 is 16 residues long. The ends lost 4 bases at V and 1 base at J; junction bases unmatched: 5. The germline CDR1 and CDR2 sequences are MDHEN and SYDVKM. The CDR3 bases are TGTGCCAGCAGTTCCAGCGGGAGGGAGGGCACAGATACGCAGTATTTT. This codes for CASSSSGREGTDTQYF.

The chain links TRBV11-1 to TRBJ1-1, with no clear D. V shed 1 base and J shed 0 bases, with 9 bases lying between them. The CDR3 runs to 15 residues. The germline CDR1 and CDR2 sequences are SGHAT and FQDESV (reference sequence). CDR3 protein: CASSLGAGLNTEAFF. In DNA, the CDR3 is TGTGCCAGCAGCTTAGGGGCAGGACTGAACACTGAAGCTTTCTTT.

This clonotype has a count of ten or more. V gene TRBV28 combines with J gene TRBJ1-5, with 7 bases fitting TRBD1. The CDR3 has 14 residues. CDR1 is MDHEN and CDR2 is SYDVKM in the germline V gene. V shed 7 bases, J shed 4 bases, and the junction held 7 bases outside the gene matches. In DNA form, the CDR3 reads TGTGCCAGCAAACTGGGACAGAGTAATCAGCCCCAGCATTTT. It yields the protein CASKLGQSNQPQHF.

The V and J genes are TRBV4-2 and TRBJ2-7, with 7 bases lining up with TRBD1. Losses at the gene ends were 1 base for V and 5 bases for J; bases not matched to a gene: 5. Germline values: CDR1 LGHNA, CDR2 YNFKEQ. This CDR3 is built from 14 residues. DNA of the CDR3: TGTGCCAGCAGCCAAGGAGGGGGCATCGACGAGCAGTACTTC. Amino acids: CASSQGGGIDEQYF.

This clonotype occurred many times. The chain uses TRBV28 and TRBJ2-6; D remains unclear. Germline CDR1 and CDR2: MDHEN and SYDVKM. The V end lost 6 bases, the J end lost 2 bases, and 5 bases lay between the germline ends. The CDR3 length is 13 residues. The CDR3 nucleotides are TGTGCCAGCAGCCCAACTGGGGCCAACGTCCTGACTTTC. Translated, it gives CASSPTGANVLTF.

This clonotype was detected ten times or more. Germline and junction disagree at one end, which may indicate a read error. The V gene is TRBV2, the J gene TRBJ2-3; D unclear. CDR3 length equals 13 residues. CDR1 SNHLY and CDR2 FYNNEI come from the germline V gene. CDR3 bases: TGTACCAGCAGGCGGAGCCCGTCTGGGACGCAGTATTTT. Translating it yields CTSRRSPSGTQYF.

V and J are TRBV20-1 and TRBJ2-6; D perhaps matches TRBD2 (6 bases). The CDR3 runs 14 residues. Per the germline V gene, CDR1 is DFQATT and CDR2 is SNEGSKA (reference sequence). Trimming stripped 3 bases from V and 0 bases from J, with 6 bases between. This CDR3 reads CSASGGSGANVLTF. The CDR3 region has the DNA TGCAGTGCTAGCGGGGGCTCTGGGGCCAACGTCCTGACTTTC.

This clonotype turned up a few times. The genes are TRBV7-3 and TRBJ2-2, with D possibly TRBD2 on 6 matching bases. Between the trimmed V and J ends, which lost 2 bases and 3 bases, there was a span of 22 bases. Germline lookup yields CDR1 SGHTA and CDR2 FQGTGA. The CDR3 runs 19 residues. The CDR3 here is CASSLLPPPGTPDTGELFF. In nucleotides, the CDR3 is TGTGCCAGCAGCTTACTCCCGCCCCCCGGGACTCCCGACACCGGGGAGCTGTTTTTT.

This clonotype was seen repeatedly, ten times or more. This chain links TRBV12-3 or TRBV12-4 with TRBJ2-1, with 10 bases matching TRBD2. CDR3 length: 17 residues. V shed 3 bases and J 7 bases; nucleotides not matched to a gene: 12. The CDR3 DNA follows: TGTGCCAGCAGTTTCGGCCTACCTAGCGGGAGTATGAATGAGCAGTTCTTC. This translates into CASSFGLPSGSMNEQFF.

Ten or more counts support this clonotype. DNA for the CDR3: TGTGCCAGCAGCTGGACTAGCGGGAGGGCCAGGTCCTACAATGAGCAGTTCTTC. Amino acids: CASSWTSGRARSYNEQFF. The chain carries TRBV12-3 or TRBV12-4 and TRBJ2-1, with 15 nucleotides matching TRBD2. After removal of 6 bases from V and 1 base from J, the junction contained 7 bases not matched to a gene. The CDR3 extends over 18 amino acids.

The rearrangement uses TRBV6-1 and TRBJ2-7; 7 bases map to TRBD1. J lost 2 bases, V lost 7 bases, and 5 bases had no gene match. CDR3 length: 13 amino acids. The V gene's germline CDR1 is MNHNS and CDR2 SASEGT. In DNA, the CDR3 is TGTGCCAGCAAGCCCGGGACAGCCTACGAGCAGTACTTC. Protein product: CASKPGTAYEQYF.